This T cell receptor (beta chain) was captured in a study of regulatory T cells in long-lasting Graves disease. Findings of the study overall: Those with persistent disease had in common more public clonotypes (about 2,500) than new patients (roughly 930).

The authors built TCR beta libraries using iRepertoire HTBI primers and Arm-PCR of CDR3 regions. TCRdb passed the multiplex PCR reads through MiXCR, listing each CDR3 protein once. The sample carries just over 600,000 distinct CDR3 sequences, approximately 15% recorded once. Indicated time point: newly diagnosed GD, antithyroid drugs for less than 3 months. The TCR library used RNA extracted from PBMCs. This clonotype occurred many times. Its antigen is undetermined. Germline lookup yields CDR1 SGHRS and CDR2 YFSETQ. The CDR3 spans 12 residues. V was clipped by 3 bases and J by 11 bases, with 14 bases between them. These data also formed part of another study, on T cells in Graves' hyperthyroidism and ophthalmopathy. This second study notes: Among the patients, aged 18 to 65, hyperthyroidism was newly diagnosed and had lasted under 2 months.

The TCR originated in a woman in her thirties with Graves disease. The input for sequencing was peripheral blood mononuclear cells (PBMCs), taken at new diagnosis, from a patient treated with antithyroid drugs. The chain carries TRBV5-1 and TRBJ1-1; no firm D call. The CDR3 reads CASSSDSRFAFF. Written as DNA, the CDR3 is TGCGCCAGCAGCTCGGACTCCCGATTTGCTTTCTTT.